This entry describes one TCR beta chain. As originally analysed: Quantification of nucleated cells was approximated via reference gene primer amplification. Assay: immunoSEQ multiplex PCR; the TCRdb copy retains only in-frame clones and omits some. V and J calls plus clone size are reproduced from that table; the DNA served to infer D and trimming. Of tens of thousands of clones listed, more than 75% were seen once; the top ten hold over 4.5%. The sample comes from a study of blood T cell repertoires in COVID-19. Study summary: Acute and convalescent COVID-19 samples came from the United States, Italy and Spain. Sample material is recorded as cDNA or gDNA derived from T cells, B-cell-depleted T cells, or PBMCs.

The ends were cut back, 8 bases at V and 5 bases at J, with 18 bases in the middle. Germline V lookup: CDR1 SEHNR, CDR2 FQNEAQ (reference sequence). This CDR3 contains 14 residues. This sequence joins TRBV7-9 and TRBJ1-1; D is unresolved. The sequence was collected from a woman aged 55-69 years with acute or convalescent COVID-19. What was sequenced was peripheral blood. The CDR3 region is CASEHGRGETEAFF. The CDR3 DNA reads as TGTGCCAGCGAACATGGCCGCGGCGAAACTGAAGCTTTCTTT. Drawing the rest from reference TRBV7-9 and TRBJ1-1, the complete variable domain is DTGVSQNPRHKITKRGQNVTFRCDPISEHNRLYWYRQTLGQGPEFLTYFQNEAQLEKSRLLSDRFSAERPKGSFSTLEIQRTEQGDSAMYLCASEHGRGETEAFFGQGTRLTVV.